At least ten counts were recorded for the clone carrying this T cell receptor beta chain. The antigen is unknown. The data originate from a study of T cell clonality in common variable immunodeficiency. Overall study results and limits: Reportedly, TCR beta sequences from common variable immunodeficiency showed fewer deletions and N-nucleotide insertions.

Measured with immunoSEQ multiplex PCR; TCRdb has only the in-frame clones, and not every one. The record shows under 20,000 clones for this sample, with no singletons present. Sequenced sample: peripheral blood mononuclear cells. The sequence derives from a human donor with common variable immunodeficiency.

CDR3 DNA, as far as it was read: TGCAGTGCCTCCCAGGGGGGTACCTATAATTCACCC. Translating gives CSASQGGTYNSP. The complete CDR3 reads CSASQGGTYNSPLHF. The V gene is TRBV20-1, the J gene TRBJ1-6; 7 bases align to TRBD1. The read falls 3 residues short of the CDR3 end, and the missing part is taken from the germline J gene. The CDR3 runs 15 residues. Germline V gene data show CDR1 as DFQATT and CDR2 as SNEGSKA (reference sequence). V was clipped by 6 bases and J by 2 bases; unmatched bases: 7.